Below, 20 T cell receptor beta chains from the same sample are listed, as sequenced in a study of T cell clonality in common variable immunodeficiency (dated by TCRdb to the mid-2010s). Results the study describes overall, beyond this receptor: CVID TCRbeta sequences were reported to have fewer deletions and N-nucleotide insertions and to lack highly modified clones with 13 or more V deletions.

Library method: the immunoSEQ multiplex PCR assay. In TCRdb, the immuneACCESS table is reduced to in-frame sequences with V and J assigned. These tables do not hold every clone; where another copy was compared, an unresolved V gene accounts for under half, and the others remain unexplained. This sample has fewer than 30,000 clones in the table, none counted a single time. 3.2% of the sample goes to the ten largest clones. Their target antigens are unknown. Sequencing input: peripheral blood mononuclear cells. These receptors were taken from a human donor with common variable immunodeficiency.

This clone was counted a few times. The CDR3 goes on 3 residues after the read ends, and that part is filled in from the germline J gene. The chain uses TRBV13 and TRBJ2-7, with 9 bases lining up with TRBD1. Trimming took 4 bases from V and 4 from J; bases not matched to a gene: 11. Germline CDR1 PRHDT, CDR2 FYEKMQ (reference sequence). The CDR3 spans 16 residues. This chain's CDR3 is CASSSQPGQGPYEQYF. The CDR3 bases that were read are TGTGCCAGCAGCTCGCAACCGGGACAGGGTCCTTACGAG.

About this clone: The read finishes 3 residues shy of the CDR3 end, and the germline J gene is used to complete it. The rearrangement uses TRBV20-1 and TRBJ2-7; D is perhaps TRBD1 (9 bases). The germline V gene has CDR1 DFQATT and CDR2 SNEGSKA (reference sequence). The CDR3 contains 17 residues. V was cut by 7 bases and J by 1 base, with 26 bases left in between. Partial CDR3 DNA: TGCAGTGTCGCGGGACAGGGTATCGGCGGGAGGTCCTACGAG. This gives the protein CSVAGQGIGGRSYE. The complete CDR3 reads CSVAGQGIGGRSYEQYF.

This clone was seen repeatedly, ten times or more. The sequenced fragment ends 3 residues before the CDR3 boundary, so the rest is inferred from the germline J gene. V is TRBV30 and J is TRBJ2-5, with D tentatively TRBD2 (6 bases). In germline, CDR1 is GTSNPN, CDR2 SVGIG (reference sequence). The length of the CDR3 is 14 residues. The V gene lost 0 bases and the J gene lost 7 bases, with 15 bases spanning the gap. The sequenced part of the CDR3 DNA is TGTGCCTGGAGTGTAGGAGGGGCTTTCATGACC. Amino acid sequence: CAWSVGGAFMT. The full-length CDR3 reads as CAWSVGGAFMTQYF.

This clone has a handful of counts. Read sequence stops 3 residues before the CDR3 end, and the germline J gene provides the missing end. The rearrangement links TRBV2 to TRBJ1-2; TRBD1 might be the D (5 bases). CDR1 is SNHLY and CDR2 is FYNNEI in the germline V gene. V shed 3 bases and J shed 4 bases, with 9 bases lying between them. The CDR3 totals 13 residues. The part of the CDR3 DNA that was read is TGTGCCAGCAGTGAGGAGGGGCGCTATGGC. This gives the protein CASSEEGRYG. In full, the CDR3 reads CASSEEGRYGYTF.

In its sample, this clone was seen many times. The read finishes 3 residues shy of the CDR3 end, and the germline J gene is used to complete it. The rearrangement uses TRBV7-8 and TRBJ2-7, with 7 bases lining up with TRBD1. Losses at the gene ends were 3 bases for V and 3 bases for J; bases not matched to a gene: 5. The CDR3 consists of 14 residues. CDR1 and CDR2 from the germline V gene are SGHVS and FQNEAQ. This CDR3 is CASSFNRGGYEQYF. Partial CDR3 DNA: TGTGCCAGCAGCTTCAACAGGGGTGGCTACGAG.

Many counts were recorded for this clone. Read coverage stops 3 residues before the CDR3 terminus; the germline J gene supplies the remainder. J is TRBJ2-1 and V is TRBV5-1; possible D gene TRBD1, 6 bases. The CDR3 is made up of 14 amino acids. The germline gives CDR1 SGHRS, CDR2 YFSETQ. V was cut by 0 bases and J by 9 bases, with 13 bases left in between. The CDR3 bases that were read are TGCGCCAGCAGCTTGGATGGGGGCCGAAGTGAG. Translated: CASSLDGGRSE. The full CDR3 sequence reads CASSLDGGRSEQFF.

This clone appeared many times. The CDR3 reads CASSLADRGFSNQPQHF. The DNA read from the CDR3 is TGTGCCAGCAGCTTGGCGGACAGGGGATTTAGCAATCAGCCC. The rearrangement links TRBV7-8 to TRBJ1-5; 9 nucleotides agree with TRBD1. The read terminates 3 residues ahead of where the CDR3 ends, so the germline J gene completes it. Germline V lookup: CDR1 SGHVS, CDR2 FQNEAQ. CDR3 length: 17 residues. V trimming: 3 bases; J trimming: 0 bases; junction bases outside the gene matches: 6.

At least ten counts were recorded for this clone. The read stops 3 residues short of the end of the CDR3; the missing end is completed from the germline J gene. V usage is TRBV19 and J usage is TRBJ1-1; the D is unclear. V lost 4 bases, J lost 7 bases, and 16 bases lay in between. Germline loops: CDR1 LNHDA, CDR2 SQIVND (reference sequence). The CDR3 spans 14 residues. CDR3 residues: CASSTPVEADEAFF. The CDR3 bases that were read are TGTGCCAGTAGTACCCCGGTTGAGGCGGATGAA.

This clone was seen many times. The read ends 3 residues shy of where the CDR3 ends; the end is completed using the germline J gene. The rearrangement links TRBV30 to TRBJ2-7, with 11 bases fitting TRBD2. Germline-derived CDR1 and CDR2 are GTSNPN and SVGIG (reference sequence). The ends lost 5 bases at V and 6 bases at J; junction bases unmatched: 15. The CDR3 covers 16 residues. The sequenced part of the CDR3 DNA is TGTGCCTGGGTACCTCCACTAGCGGGAGCGGGAGGCGAG. This codes for CAWVPPLAGAGGE. The CDR3 in its entirety is CAWVPPLAGAGGEQYF.

This clone was recorded at least ten times. The part of the CDR3 DNA that was read is TGTGCCAGCAAGGGACTAGCAGATAATGAG. Its protein is CASKGLADNE. The whole CDR3 protein reads CASKGLADNEQFF. This chain links TRBV2 with TRBJ2-1, with 9 positions matching TRBD2. The read stops 3 residues short of the end of the CDR3; the missing end is completed from the germline J gene. The V gene's germline CDR1 is SNHLY and CDR2 FYNNEI. The CDR3 contains 13 residues. V dropped 7 bases and J dropped 7; count of bases not matched to a gene: 5.

As concerns this clone: The read halts 3 residues ahead of the CDR3 end, with the missing end drawn from the germline J gene. This sample includes further DNA sequences coding for the same CDR3. The chain is built from TRBV20-1 and TRBJ2-7, with D unresolved. The CDR3 loop spans 11 amino acids. Trimming left V 4 bases short and J 6 bases short, with 10 bases between. Germline V gives CDR1 DFQATT, CDR2 SNEGSKA (reference sequence). CDR3 bases read: TGCAGTGCTACCATAGCTTCCGAG. Residues: CSATIASE. The CDR3, in full, reads CSATIASEQYF.

Regarding this clone: The read gets to within 3 residues of the CDR3 end, and the germline J gene fills in the rest. This chain links TRBV19 with TRBJ2-2; 10 nucleotides line up with TRBD1. With V trimmed by 6 bases and J by 7 bases, 11 bases remained unmatched. The CDR3 covers 16 residues. Germline CDR1 reads LNHDA; CDR2 reads SQIVND (reference sequence). The sequenced CDR3 bases are TGTGCCAGTAGGTCGACAGGGGGCTTCTATGACGGGGAG. Protein sequence: CASRSTGGFYDGE. The full CDR3 protein reads CASRSTGGFYDGELFF.

This clone was found a few times. The sequenced fragment ends 3 residues before the CDR3 boundary, so the rest is inferred from the germline J gene. The chain links TRBV6-1 to TRBJ2-1; tentatively, D is TRBD1 (6 bases). The CDR3 is 15 amino acids. CDR1 is MNHNS, CDR2 SASEGT, per germline. V was cut by 2 bases and J by 2 bases, with 10 bases left in between. The covered CDR3 bases are TGTGCCAGCAGTGAATGGACAGCTCCCTACAATGAG. It codes for CASSEWTAPYNE. The CDR3, in full, reads CASSEWTAPYNEQFF.

CDR3 in amino acids: CASSMQVTSYEQYF. CDR3 DNA (partial): TGTGCCAGTAGTATGCAGGTAACATCCTACGAG. The chain links TRBV19 to TRBJ2-7; D unresolved. The observed sequence ends 3 residues before the CDR3 terminus, with the missing tail filled in from the germline J gene. This CDR3 comprises 14 residues. Germline CDR1 LNHDA, CDR2 SQIVND (reference sequence). Trimming took 3 bases from V and 1 from J, leaving 10 bases between them.

Comments on this clone: The read falls 3 residues short of the CDR3 end, and the missing part is taken from the germline J gene. This sequence joins TRBV20-1 and TRBJ1-5, with a possible D match to TRBD1 (5 bases). This CDR3 contains 14 residues. V lost 3 bases and J 4 bases, leaving 13 bases between the germline ends. Germline loops: CDR1 DFQATT, CDR2 SNEGSKA (reference sequence). The CDR3 reads CSARSGGGNQPQHF. The DNA read from the CDR3 is TGCAGTGCTAGGTCGGGGGGGGGAAATCAGCCC.

As to this clone: The read comes to an end 3 residues before the CDR3 does, leaving the germline J gene to fill in the end. V is TRBV20-1 and J is TRBJ2-5; weak D call: TRBD1 (5 bases). Germline CDR1 reads DFQATT; CDR2 reads SNEGSKA (reference sequence). V was pared by 0 bases and J by 5 bases, with 10 bases between. This CDR3 has 13 amino acids. The CDR3 loop is CSARDDSRETQYF. CDR3 bases read: TGCAGTGCTAGAGATGACAGTAGGGAGACC.

This clone was recorded at least ten times. The CDR3 spells CASSLEATSGPTEQYF. The CDR3 DNA, read in part, is TGTGCCAGCAGCTTGGAGGCTACTAGCGGCCCCACCGAG. The rearrangement joins TRBV5-4 to TRBJ2-7, with TRBD2 matching over 8 bases. The sequence runs out 3 residues before the end of the CDR3; the remainder is reconstructed from the germline J gene. CDR3 length: 16 amino acids. Looked up from germline, CDR1 is SGHNT and CDR2 is YYREEE (reference sequence). After removal of 0 bases from V and 6 bases from J, the junction contained 11 bases not matched to a gene.

The sample holds many counts of this clone. The CDR3 is cut off 3 residues early in the read; its end comes from the germline J gene. The genes are TRBV18 and TRBJ1-4; no clear D gene. V dropped 8 bases and J dropped 0 bases, with 16 bases sitting between them. The length of the CDR3 is 16 residues. The germline V gene has CDR1 KGHSH and CDR2 LQKENI. The sequenced CDR3 bases are TGTGCCAGCCAGGAACTAGGAGGAGCAACTAATGAAAAA. Its protein product is CASQELGGATNEK. The full CDR3 protein is CASQELGGATNEKLFF.

Concerning this clone itself: The DNA ends 3 residues before the CDR3 does, and the rest of the CDR3 is filled in from the germline J gene. The V and J genes are TRBV6-2 or TRBV6-3 and TRBJ2-4, with unresolved D. V dropped 6 bases and J dropped 1 base, with 13 bases sitting between them. Germline V gives CDR1 MNHEY, CDR2 SVGEGT. This CDR3 region has 15 residues. CDR3 bases read: TGTGCCAGCAGCCTTGATAGGGTTGCCAAAAACATT. This encodes CASSLDRVAKNI. The entire CDR3 sequence reads CASSLDRVAKNIQYF.

In its sample, this clone was seen many times. CDR3 loop: CASSSPGNEQFF. The DNA read from the CDR3 is TGTGCCAGCAGCTCCCCCGGTAATGAG. The chain carries TRBV7-9 and TRBJ2-1, with unresolved D. Coverage ceases 3 residues before the CDR3 finishes, and the germline J gene fills in the end. Germline V lookup: CDR1 SEHNR, CDR2 FQNEAQ (reference sequence). V was clipped by 4 bases and J by 7 bases, with 8 bases between them. The CDR3 extends over 12 amino acids.